This entry is about one T cell receptor (beta chain). In the naive CD8 group, cells lacked CD45RO and were positively selected for CCR7, so terminally differentiated effector memory CD45RA+ cells were left out. The data belong to a study of shared clonotypes between healthy human individuals. Sequencing used immunoSEQ multiplex PCR; TCRdb keeps in-frame clones, though not all of them. The sample lists approximately 650,000 clones, 95% to 96% occurring once. CDR1 MNHEY and CDR2 SMNVEV come from the germline V gene (reference sequence). Trimming cost V 2 bases and J 7 bases, with 12 bases left between them. The CDR3 consists of 14 residues.

V gene TRBV27 combines with J gene TRBJ2-1; a possible D gene is TRBD2 (5 bases). Sequences were obtained from naive CD8+ T cells sorted from blood. The sequence was collected from a young woman in good health. CDR3 DNA sequence: TGTGCCAGCAGTTTAGAAGCCGGGAAAAATGAGCAGTTCTTC. Its translation is CASSLEAGKNEQFF.